The 4 T cell receptor beta chains listed next were all sequenced from one sample in a study of T cell clonotyping in hematopoietic cell transplantation. Clones were read by immunoSEQ multiplex PCR, and TCRdb kept only the in-frame ones, dropping some. The table includes about 4,900 clones, over 75% detected once. Sequences were derived from peripheral blood mononuclear cells, sampled 180 days after allogeneic stem cell transplant. These TCRs come from a male patient between 55 and 70 years old who had an allogeneic stem cell transplant from an unrelated donor, so T cells may come from the graft donor. Some clones in this sample may be carry-over from other donors' samples.

The chain links TRBV9 to TRBJ2-2, with D perhaps TRBD2 (6 bases). The V end was cut by 0 bases, the J end by 6 bases, with 15 bases between. Germline values: CDR1 SGDLS, CDR2 YYNGEE. The CDR3 extends over 16 amino acids. The CDR3 region has the DNA TGTGCCAGCAGCGTAGATGGGCTAGCGACGGCCGGGGAGCTGTTTTTT. Translation: CASSVDGLATAGELFF.

The chain recombines TRBV6-4 with TRBJ2-3, with a tentative D call TRBD2 (6 bases). This CDR3 region has 13 residues. The V gene lost 5 bases and the J gene lost 11 bases, with 17 bases spanning the gap. Germline lookup yields CDR1 MRHNA and CDR2 SNTAGT. In DNA form, the CDR3 reads TGTGCCAGCAGTAGAACCGGGAGTGAAGAGCAGTATTTT. Translating it yields CASSRTGSEEQYF.

The J gene is TRBJ1-2, the V gene TRBV7-9; unclear D gene. CDR3 length: 12 amino acids. Trimming took off 6 bases at V and 11 bases at J, with 16 bases between the two ends. Germline CDR1 is SEHNR and CDR2 is FQNEAQ (reference sequence). CDR3 nucleotide sequence: TGTGCCAGCAGTTTTACCGGGAACCTTTACACCTTC. It is translated as CASSFTGNLYTF.

The rearrangement uses TRBV5-1 and TRBJ1-4; TRBD1 might be the D (5 bases). This CDR3 has 14 amino acids. V gave up 2 bases and J gave up 7 bases, with 12 bases separating them. The germline CDR1 and CDR2 sequences are SGHRS and YFSETQ. The CDR3 spells CASSFGDRGEKLFF. CDR3 sequence (DNA): TGCGCCAGCAGCTTTGGGGATAGGGGTGAAAAACTGTTTTTT.